A single sample gave rise to the 32 T cell receptor beta chains below, sequenced in a study of T cells in Graves' hyperthyroidism and ophthalmopathy. From RNA transcripts, TCR beta CDR3 regions were amplified. A first-round RT-PCR of the TCR CDR3 used the HTBI primer set. TCRdb reprocessed the multiplex PCR reads via MiXCR and lists one record per CDR3 protein. The profile shows a few hundred thousand distinct CDR3 sequences, roughly 13% of them singletons. Sequencing input: blood. The source is a woman aged 18-29 years with Graves' hyperthyroidism.

This clonotype was detected a few times. CDR3 nucleotide sequence: TGCGCCAGCAGCCAAGGGTCGGGAGTAGGACAAGAGACCCAGTACTTC. It specifies CASSQGSGVGQETQYF. The chain is built from TRBV4-3 and TRBJ2-5; D may be TRBD2 (6 bases). This CDR3 is built from 16 residues. Germline assignment: CDR1 LGHNA and CDR2 YSLEER. Deletions cut 1 base from V and 2 bases from J, with 14 bases between.

This clonotype was seen many times. The chain couples TRBV28 to TRBJ2-3; the D gene is possibly TRBD2 (5 bases). Germline V lookup: CDR1 MDHEN, CDR2 SYDVKM. V was clipped by 6 bases and J by 1 base, with 11 bases between them. This CDR3 has 14 residues. Written as DNA, the CDR3 is TGTGCCAGCAGCCTTGGACTCGGCACAGATACGCAGTATTTT. Amino acid sequence: CASSLGLGTDTQYF.

With regard to this clonotype: This may arise from a read error, as a much more abundant clone is one base away. V and J are TRBV27 and TRBJ2-1; 10 bases fit TRBD1. The CDR3 totals 15 residues. Germline CDR1 and CDR2: MNHEY and SMNVEV (reference sequence). The chain's CDR3 is CASSWGTGAYNGQFF. Here the CDR3 DNA reads TGTGCCAGCAGTTGGGGGACAGGGGCATACAATGGGCAGTTCTTC.

In this sample, this clonotype turned up many times. The chain links TRBV11-2 to TRBJ2-2; D unclear. Germline-derived CDR1 and CDR2 are SGHAT and FQNNGV. V was clipped by 4 bases and J by 6 bases, with 9 bases between them. The CDR3 has 13 residues. The DNA of the CDR3 is TGTGCCAGCAGCTCCATCCGGGCCGGGGAGCTGTTTTTT. This codes for CASSSIRAGELFF.

Ten or more counts support this clonotype. The chain combines TRBV28 with TRBJ2-7; D gene unclear. The CDR3 runs 14 residues. Per the germline V gene, CDR1 is MDHEN and CDR2 is SYDVKM. With 2 bases removed from V and 2 bases from J, the gap between germline ends came to 10 bases. CDR3 protein: CASSLIGQPYEQYF. In DNA, the CDR3 is TGTGCCAGCAGTTTAATAGGGCAGCCCTACGAGCAGTACTTC.

The J gene is TRBJ1-2, the V gene TRBV6-4; D not certain. CDR1 and CDR2 (germline): MRHNA, SNTAGT. V was pared by 3 bases and J by 0 bases, with 11 bases between. This CDR3 contains 15 residues. CDR3 loop: CASSEKEAANYGYTF. In DNA form, the CDR3 reads TGTGCCAGCAGTGAAAAGGAGGCAGCTAACTATGGCTACACCTTC.

There are many counts of this clonotype. V is TRBV5-1 and J is TRBJ1-1; 7 positions agree with TRBD1. Unmatched junction bases numbered 10, after V lost 4 bases and J lost 4 bases. Germline V gives CDR1 SGHRS, CDR2 YFSETQ. This CDR3 has 15 residues. The CDR3 bases are TGCGCCAGCAGCCGCTCACAGGGGTTAGTCACTGAAGCTTTCTTT. Its translation is CASSRSQGLVTEAFF.

This clonotype was recorded many times. The chain joins TRBV29-1 to TRBJ1-1; TRBD1 matches at 7 bases. CDR1 is SQVTM and CDR2 is ANQGSEA in the germline V gene. CDR3 length: 13 amino acids. The CDR3 sequence is CTGLDREDTEAFF. The CDR3 region has the DNA TGCACCGGATTAGACAGGGAGGACACTGAAGCTTTCTTT. Looking up the rest from reference TRBV29-1 and TRBJ1-1 gives the full variable domain: SAVISQKPSRDICQRGTSLTIQCQVDSQVTMMFWYRQQPGQSLTLIATANQGSEATYESGFVIDKFPISRPNLTFSTLTVSNMSPEDSSIYLCTGLDREDTEAFFGQGTRLTVV.

There are a few counts of this clonotype. The CDR3 loop reads CSAPDSSGNTIYF. CDR3 DNA: TGCAGTGCTCCGGACAGTTCTGGAAACACCATATATTTT. The chain uses TRBV20-1 and TRBJ1-3; possibly TRBD1 for D (6 bases). The CDR3 consists of 13 residues. Germline CDR1 DFQATT, CDR2 SNEGSKA (reference sequence). The V gene lost 5 bases and the J gene lost 1 base, with 9 bases spanning the gap.

J is TRBJ2-4 and V is TRBV7-9, with D possibly matching TRBD2 (7 bases). The CDR3 has 15 residues. V gave up 6 bases and J gave up 4 bases, with 16 bases separating them. Germline CDR1 and CDR2: SEHNR and FQNEAQ (reference sequence). The CDR3 nucleotides are TGTGCCAGCAGGGACGGGAGGACAGCTAAAAACATTCAGTACTTC. This translates into CASRDGRTAKNIQYF.

The V gene is TRBV29-1, the J gene TRBJ2-2; no clear D. V lost 6 bases and J 1 base, leaving 6 bases between the germline ends. Germline V lookup: CDR1 SQVTM, CDR2 ANQGSEA. This CDR3 region has 12 residues. In DNA form, the CDR3 reads TGCAGCGTCAACAAGAACACCGGGGAGCTGTTTTTT. It codes for CSVNKNTGELFF.

This clonotype came up many times. This chain connects TRBV7-2 to TRBJ1-3, with 8 bases matching TRBD1. V was pared by 6 bases and J by 8 bases, with 15 bases of the junction left unmatched. Germline V gene data show CDR1 as SGHTA and CDR2 as FQGNSA. The CDR3 sequence is 16 residues long. The chain's CDR3 is CASSRYGQGNKDTIYF. As DNA, the CDR3 is TGTGCCAGCAGTCGCTATGGACAGGGAAATAAAGACACCATATATTTT.

V and J are TRBV10-2 and TRBJ2-2; TRBD2 matches 8 bases. Germline V lookup: CDR1 WSHSY, CDR2 SAAADI. The CDR3 length is 15 residues. V lost 4 bases, J lost 6 bases, and 7 bases stayed unmatched. In nucleotides, the CDR3 is TGCGCCAGCAGTGCGGGGGGGGGTGTAGCCGGGGAGCTGTTTTTT. It is translated as CASSAGGGVAGELFF.

This clonotype was seen many times. This rearrangement joins TRBV30 to TRBJ1-4; perhaps TRBD1 as D (5 bases). Germline values: CDR1 GTSNPN, CDR2 SVGIG (reference sequence). With 5 bases removed from V and 4 bases from J, the gap between germline ends came to 11 bases. This CDR3 region has 13 residues. As DNA, the CDR3 is TGTGCCTGGCAGGGAAGCCTTAATGAAAAACTGTTTTTT. This sequence encodes CAWQGSLNEKLFF.

The V and J genes are TRBV6-1 and TRBJ2-5; 11 bases are shared with TRBD2. J was trimmed by 5 bases and V by 7 bases; bases with no gene match: 12. The CDR3 is 16 residues long. Germline V CDR1 and CDR2: MNHNS, SASEGT. CDR3 in amino acids: CASTASGRPEWETQYF. CDR3 nucleotides: TGTGCCAGCACTGCTAGCGGGAGGCCGGAGTGGGAGACCCAGTACTTC.

This clonotype was recorded many times. This chain joins TRBV18 and TRBJ2-1; 7 nucleotides align to TRBD1. The V gene's germline CDR1 is KGHSH and CDR2 LQKENI. The CDR3 totals 15 residues. V was pared by 6 bases and J by 4 bases, with 9 bases of the junction left unmatched. The CDR3 reads CASSPSGGQYNEQFF. The CDR3 DNA sequence: TGTGCCAGCTCCCCTTCAGGGGGACAATACAATGAGCAGTTCTTC.

This clonotype was seen many times. V usage is TRBV6-1 and J usage is TRBJ1-2, with D perhaps TRBD1 (5 bases). Looked up from germline, CDR1 is MNHNS and CDR2 is SASEGT. The CDR3 runs 12 residues. V was cut by 11 bases and J by 5 bases, with 15 bases left in between. The CDR3 DNA is TGTGCCCTCTCATCGGGGGTATATGGCTACACCTTC. Translated, it gives CALSSGVYGYTF.

This clonotype was seen ten or more times. This sequence joins TRBV3-1 and TRBJ1-1; the D is unclear. This CDR3 is 11 amino acids long. Germline loops: CDR1 LGHDT, CDR2 YNNKEL (reference sequence). The ends were cut back, 4 bases at V and 8 bases at J, with 8 bases in the middle. CDR3 DNA sequence: TGTGCCAGCAGCCCTGGGAGAGAAGCTTTCTTT. Translation: CASSPGREAFF.

At least ten counts were recorded for this clonotype. The chain employs TRBV7-9 and TRBJ2-2, with 7 bases aligning to TRBD1. Germline trimming cut 5 bases from V and 4 bases from J; bases unmatched to any gene: 4. The germline V gene has CDR1 SEHNR and CDR2 FQNEAQ (reference sequence). CDR3 length: 14 residues. CDR3 nucleotides: TGTGCCAGCAGCCGGACAGGCGGCACCGGGGAGCTGTTTTTT. This translates into CASSRTGGTGELFF.

This clonotype was seen ten or more times. The V gene is TRBV20-1, the J gene TRBJ2-7; TRBD1 aligns across 10 bases. The V gene end was trimmed by 3 bases and the J gene end by 3 bases; junction bases not matched to a gene: 8. CDR3 length equals 15 residues. The germline V gene has CDR1 DFQATT and CDR2 SNEGSKA (reference sequence). In DNA, the CDR3 is TGCAGTGCTAGTGGTGGGACAGGGGACATCTACGAGCAGTACTTC. This encodes CSASGGTGDIYEQYF.

This clonotype turned up a few times. The chain has TRBV30 and TRBJ2-7, with D hard to call. Trimming pared 0 bases from V and 2 bases from J, leaving 14 bases between. This CDR3 region has 15 residues. Germline CDR1 is GTSNPN and CDR2 is SVGIG (reference sequence). The CDR3 loop reads CAWSVRSWLAYEQYF. DNA for the CDR3: TGTGCCTGGAGTGTACGGTCTTGGCTTGCCTACGAGCAGTACTTC.

The V call is TRBV4-1, the J call TRBJ2-3, with 11 bases matching TRBD2. Losses at the gene ends were 4 bases for V and 6 bases for J; bases not matched to a gene: 3. Germline V lookup: CDR1 MGHRA, CDR2 YSYEKL. CDR3 length: 14 amino acids. For the CDR3, the DNA is TGCGCCAGCAGCCTACTAGCGGGGGCCGATACGCAGTATTTT. This gives the protein CASSLLAGADTQYF.

This clonotype was observed at least ten times. The V call is TRBV7-8, the J call TRBJ1-1; D unresolved. Germline V gene sequence: CDR1 SGHVS, CDR2 FQNEAQ. Trimming removed 1 base at V and 6 bases at J, with 9 bases between. The CDR3 is 13 amino acids. CDR3 amino acids: CASSLGGEAEAFF. DNA of the CDR3: TGTGCCAGCAGCTTAGGGGGTGAGGCTGAAGCTTTCTTT. Variable domain in full (rest from reference TRBV7-8 and TRBJ1-1): GAGVSQSPRYKVAKRGQDVALRCDPISGHVSLFWYQQALGQGPEFLTYFQNEAQLDKSGLPSDRFFAERPEGSVSTLKIQRTQQEDSAVYLCASSLGGEAEAFFGQGTRLTVV.

This clonotype was picked up many times. The chain recombines TRBV6-1 with TRBJ1-2, with D hard to call. CDR3 length: 12 amino acids. CDR1 MNHNS and CDR2 SASEGT come from the germline V gene. Trimming removed 7 bases from V and 3 bases from J, with 9 bases in between. In nucleotides, the CDR3 is TGTGCCAGCACCCTTGAAGACTATGGCTACACCTTC. It codes for CASTLEDYGYTF.

This CDR3 reads CASKLTTGELFF. Written as DNA, the CDR3 is TGTGCCAGCAAGCTCACAACCGGGGAGCTGTTTTTT. The chain is built from TRBV28 and TRBJ2-2; no definite D call. CDR1 is MDHEN and CDR2 is SYDVKM in the germline V gene. V was shortened by 7 bases and J by 5 bases, with 8 bases between the two germline ends. This CDR3 has 12 amino acids.

This chain uses TRBV19 with TRBJ2-2; 7 positions agree with TRBD2. CDR3 length: 18 amino acids. Germline V CDR1 and CDR2: LNHDA, SQIVND (reference sequence). After removal of 4 bases from V and 3 bases from J, the junction contained 14 bases not matched to a gene. The CDR3 nucleotides read TGTGCCAGTAGTAGGATGCTCGGGCGGAGCGGGGACACCGGGGAGCTGTTTTTT. This gives the protein CASSRMLGRSGDTGELFF.

This clonotype has just a few counts. The gene calls are TRBV15 and TRBJ2-7; D gene ambiguous. The ends were cut back, 0 bases at V and 2 bases at J, with 5 bases in the middle. The V gene's germline CDR1 is LNHNV and CDR2 YYDKDF (reference sequence). CDR3 length: 13 residues. This CDR3 reads CATSRDSTYEQYF. The CDR3 coding sequence is TGTGCCACCAGCAGAGACAGTACCTACGAGCAGTACTTC.

The chain uses TRBV18 and TRBJ1-4; TRBD1 matches 7 bases. CDR3 length: 15 amino acids. Per germline, CDR1 KGHSH and CDR2 LQKENI. Trimming cost V 3 bases and J 5 bases; bases outside gene matches: 6. The CDR3 DNA reads as TGTGCCAGCTCACCCCAGACAGGGCAAAATGAAAAACTGTTTTTT. Protein sequence: CASSPQTGQNEKLFF.

CDR3 in DNA: TGCGCCAGCAGTGGTTCACAGGTTTTCAATGAGCAGTTCTTC. It codes for CASSGSQVFNEQFF. The gene calls are TRBV10-2 and TRBJ2-1, with D perhaps TRBD1 (5 bases). The CDR3 length is 14 residues. V gave up 4 bases and J gave up 6 bases, with 13 bases separating them. In germline, CDR1 is WSHSY, CDR2 SAAADI.

This clonotype was detected many times. The chain carries TRBV6-2 or TRBV6-3 and TRBJ2-1; perhaps TRBD2 as D (6 bases). The CDR3 loop spans 14 amino acids. CDR1 is MNHEY and CDR2 is SVGEGT in the germline V gene. The germline V and J ends were trimmed by 10 bases and 1 base, with 14 bases remaining between them. CDR3 protein: CATRGGNSYNEQFF. Written as DNA, the CDR3 is TGTGCCACCCGCGGCGGGAATTCCTACAATGAGCAGTTCTTC.

This clonotype appeared many times. This chain links TRBV19 with TRBJ2-7; TRBD1 or TRBD2 may be the D gene (5 bases each). CDR3 length: 13 residues. Germline lookup yields CDR1 LNHDA and CDR2 SQIVND (reference sequence). Trimming removed 1 base from V and 8 bases from J, with 12 bases in between. CDR3 protein: CASSIGGGVQQYF. In DNA, the CDR3 is TGTGCCAGTAGTATAGGTGGGGGTGTGCAGCAGTACTTC.

As DNA, the CDR3 is TGTGCCAGCAGCTTAATGGGAGAATGGGACGAGCAGTACTTC. Translating it yields CASSLMGEWDEQYF. V usage is TRBV7-9 and J usage is TRBJ2-7; a weak D match, TRBD2 (5 bases). CDR1 and CDR2 from the germline V gene are SEHNR and FQNEAQ (reference sequence). The CDR3 is 14 residues long. Deletions cut 2 bases from V and 5 bases from J, with 13 bases between.